This T cell receptor (beta chain) was identified in a study of blood T cell repertoires in COVID-19 (dated by TCRdb to about 2020). Turning to the overall study: Samples covering the acute and convalescent phases of COVID-19 were provided by collaborators in the United States, Italy and Spain. The material from the prospective study consisted of cDNA or gDNA derived from T cells, B-cell-depleted T cells, or PBMCs. The dataset comprised deeply sampled blood TCRbeta repertoires from subjects exposed to, actively infected with, or recovered from COVID-19. A freely available public database, intended as a resource for researchers studying the immune response to SARS-CoV-2, is where the repertoires were released. The samples were drawn from two sources: the first 160 participants of the ongoing ImmuneRACE study, and 1,254 subjects contributed by 6 global collaborators. A de-identified subject ID, COVID-19 status, age in years and sex were almost always included in the sample metadata. Where available, HLA class I and class II types were obtained from metadata supplied by the sample provider rather than from assay-based typing. Summary of the overall study and its limitations: How much clinical and demographic metadata was included differed by source and by participant, and the metadata was provided uncurated.

In the case of this clone: The target of this receptor is not known. Base qualities are not provided; no much larger clone lies one nucleotide away.

The germline V gene gives CDR1 as SGHTA and CDR2 as FQGNSA. Trimming takes 5 bases off V and 5 bases off J; junction bases not matched to a gene: 8. The CDR3 holds 14 amino acids from the cysteine to the phenylalanine. CDR3 DNA only is kept here, 42 bases in frame from base 1. TCRbeta CDR3 regions were amplified from genomic DNA by means of the immunoSEQ Assay, a bias-controlled multiplex PCR. Turning to the authors' computational methods: Nucleated cell counts per sample were estimated from amplification of reference gene primers within the assay. To quantify the absolute abundance of each unique TCRbeta CDR3 rearrangement, sequence reads were collapsed and filtered. For each sample, productive Simpson clonality was calculated as the square root of Simpson's diversity index over productive rearrangements. TCRdb holds this immuneACCESS table with in-frame rearrangements only. Some clones are missing; in checked studies, unresolved V genes explain under half, and the rest has no known cause. That table is the source of V, J and clone size, and D and trimming were worked out from the DNA. Within this sample are approximately 210,000 clones, with 85% to 90% of them counted one time only. The top ten clonotypes cover roughly 15% of the sample.

Participants in the prospective study were aged 18 to 89 years, lived in about two dozen United States geographic areas, and enrolled through a virtual design. In the prospective study, participants were assigned to cohorts based on the clinical history participants reported in a screening survey and a study questionnaire. Mobile phlebotomists in the prospective study collected whole blood, serum and a nasopharyngeal or oropharyngeal swab from every participant. Participants in the prospective study had the option to provide additional blood draws and questionnaires over a 2-month period. Before DNA extraction, blood samples from the prospective study were shipped at room temperature or frozen.

The TCR originated in a woman aged 50 to 60 with acute COVID-19. The receptor chain draws on TRBV7-2 and TRBJ2-7; the junction holds 8 bases that match TRBD1. The sequencing sample was made of PBMCs or T cells enriched from blood (not recorded which). The CDR3 protein sequence reads: CASSPRTGIHEQYF. The sequence in DNA is TGTGCCAGCAGCCCCCGGACAGGGATCCACGAGCAGTACTTC.